Described below is a single T cell receptor (beta chain) sequence and its context. Its antigen remains unknown. This entry comes from a study of monozygotic twins with inflammatory bowel disease. Whole-study findings and limits: The results supported no single strong signal or clonotype associated with IBD.

TCRdb derives one entry per CDR3 protein from the 5' RACE reads, leaving out DNA. The table lists about 330,000 distinct CDR3 sequences. The sample taken for sequencing was blood. The receptor comes from a human donor with ulcerative colitis or Crohn's disease, or a healthy co-twin of an affected twin (not recorded which).

The CDR3 here is CSANGRQETQYF. The J gene is TRBJ2-5, the V gene TRBV20-1. The CDR3 is 12 residues long. The germline CDR1 and CDR2 sequences are DFQATT and SNEGSKA (reference sequence).